These T cell receptor beta chains were read from a single sample in a study of T cells after yellow fever vaccination. TCRdb reprocessed the 5' RACE reads with MiXCR, giving one entry per CDR3 protein. The sample records more than 350,000 distinct CDR3 sequences, around 10% being singletons. Sequences were derived from PBMCs, sampled on the day of the first yellow fever vaccination. The source of these receptors is a man between 18 and 29 years old who received the YFV17D yellow fever vaccine. CDR3s include the opening cysteine and the closing phenylalanine or tryptophan. Fields, in order: V gene, J gene, CDR3 protein.

V: TRBV7-9
J: TRBJ2-2
CDR3: CASSLNRGYTGELFF

V: TRBV12-3/TRBV12-4
J: TRBJ2-3
CDR3: CASSLVGDTDTQYF

V: TRBV5-1
J: TRBJ1-5
CDR3: CASSFTGGNQPQHF

V: TRBV4-2
J: TRBJ2-1
CDR3: CASSHNAEDEQFF

V: TRBV5-1
J: TRBJ2-7
CDR3: CASSRDNWGTYEQYF

V: TRBV2
J: TRBJ1-5
CDR3: CASTTPDQGNQPQHF

V: TRBV27
J: TRBJ2-1
CDR3: CASSLSMDFEQFF

V: TRBV11-2
J: TRBJ2-5
CDR3: CASSTGQGVGETQYF

V: TRBV12-3/TRBV12-4
J: TRBJ2-6
CDR3: CASESKGGSGANVLTF

V: TRBV11-2
J: TRBJ1-6
CDR3: CASSLVIEAPLHF

V: TRBV15
J: TRBJ2-3
CDR3: CATSRLFGPDPDTQYF

V: TRBV19
J: TRBJ2-3
CDR3: CASSGPTDTQYF

V: TRBV12-3/TRBV12-4
J: TRBJ2-3
CDR3: CASTMGRPRDTQYF

V: TRBV20-1
J: TRBJ2-3
CDR3: CSARDRVTSTDTQYF

V: TRBV10-3
J: TRBJ2-2
CDR3: CATAPDGSTNTGELFF

V: TRBV18
J: TRBJ2-3
CDR3: CASSPRSRGLADTQYF

V: TRBV6-1
J: TRBJ1-5
CDR3: CASSKGRGNQPQHF

V: TRBV9
J: TRBJ1-2
CDR3: CASSVAALGGDYGYTF

V: TRBV4-2
J: TRBJ2-2
CDR3: CASSQEPGQGAGELFF

V: TRBV5-6
J: TRBJ2-2
CDR3: CASSWEVGTGELFF

V: TRBV19
J: TRBJ1-2
CDR3: CASSTSAALIYGYTF

V: TRBV15
J: TRBJ1-5
CDR3: CATSRRQEGQPQHF

V: TRBV4-3
J: TRBJ1-1
CDR3: CASSLVPGQSYTEAFF

V: TRBV5-4
J: TRBJ2-5
CDR3: CASSSPRGPETQYF

V: TRBV7-9
J: TRBJ1-5
CDR3: CASSSGARNQPQHF

V: TRBV7-2
J: TRBJ1-6
CDR3: CASSLGTGSPLHF

V: TRBV5-1
J: TRBJ2-2
CDR3: CASSRTSGGARAGELFF

V: TRBV6-5
J: TRBJ1-5
CDR3: CASSYSLSQPQHF

V: TRBV5-1
J: TRBJ2-5
CDR3: CASSLVGAQETQYF

V: TRBV20-1
J: TRBJ2-7
CDR3: CSAREEQGSGGTSYEQYF

V: TRBV12-3/TRBV12-4
J: TRBJ2-7
CDR3: CASRKGQGTFYEQYF

V: TRBV6-1
J: TRBJ1-2
CDR3: CASRTPGGDDGYTF

V: TRBV12-3/TRBV12-4
J: TRBJ2-1
CDR3: CASTNLGQGADNEQFF

V: TRBV19
J: TRBJ1-6
CDR3: CASLGQHNSPLHF

V: TRBV6-1
J: TRBJ1-1
CDR3: CASSPAGRFWAEAFF

V: TRBV11-2
J: TRBJ2-5
CDR3: CASSPTPGGQETQYF

V: TRBV2
J: TRBJ1-2
CDR3: CASCRDRGYGYTF

V: TRBV4-1
J: TRBJ1-2
CDR3: CASSQADRAVHNYGYTF